The 23 T cell receptor beta chains below were found in one sample sequenced in a study of blood T cell repertoires in COVID-19. TCRdb's copy holds only in-frame clones and misses some; the assay was immunoSEQ multiplex PCR. This table has roughly 230,000 clones, around 80% appearing once. Specimen: peripheral blood. These receptors originate from a middle-aged man with active or convalescent COVID-19.

The genes are TRBV4-1 and TRBJ2-7; 7 nucleotides match TRBD1. Germline trimming cut 2 bases from V and 0 bases from J; bases unmatched to any gene: 4. This CDR3 has 15 amino acids. Germline V gene sequence: CDR1 MGHRA, CDR2 YSYEKL. The CDR3 region is CASSQTQGHSYEQYF. CDR3 DNA: TGCGCCAGCAGCCAAACACAGGGGCACTCCTACGAGCAGTACTTC.

The chain employs TRBV5-4 and TRBJ2-6; TRBD1 aligns across 8 bases. The CDR3 covers 18 residues. CDR1 is SGHNT, CDR2 YYREEE, per germline (reference sequence). V dropped 1 base and J dropped 2; count of bases not matched to a gene: 8. CDR3 DNA: TGTGCCAGCAGCTTGATCGCAGGGGGCGCCCCTGGGGCCAACGTCCTGACTTTC. As protein: CASSLIAGGAPGANVLTF.

This clone was observed a handful of times. CDR3: CASSLAEGSQPQHF. CDR3 bases: TGCGCCAGCAGCTTGGCAGAAGGTAGCCAGCCCCAGCATTTT. This chain uses TRBV5-1 with TRBJ1-5; D not certain. This CDR3 contains 14 residues. The V end was cut by 0 bases, the J end by 7 bases, with 11 bases between. CDR1 SGHRS and CDR2 YFSETQ come from the germline V gene.

The chain carries TRBV19 and TRBJ1-1; D gene uncertain. V shed 8 bases and J shed 6 bases, with 10 bases lying between them. This CDR3 spans 11 amino acids. Germline V lookup: CDR1 LNHDA, CDR2 SQIVND (reference sequence). The CDR3 DNA sequence: TGTGCCAGTCGTAGGGCCGCTGAAGCTTTCTTT. Translation: CASRRAAEAFF.

The chain joins TRBV6-1 to TRBJ2-3; a weak D match, TRBD1 (5 bases). This CDR3 region has 17 residues. CDR1 is MNHNS, CDR2 SASEGT, per germline. The V end lost 3 bases, the J end lost 5 bases, and 21 bases lay between the germline ends. DNA of the CDR3: TGTGCCAGCAGTGACCTCCGAGCGCAAGGGGTAGGAGATACGCAGTATTTT. Translated: CASSDLRAQGVGDTQYF.

The rearrangement links TRBV19 to TRBJ2-6; no clear D gene. Trimming took off 5 bases at V and 0 bases at J, with 5 bases between the two ends. Germline V gives CDR1 LNHDA, CDR2 SQIVND (reference sequence). This CDR3 has 14 amino acids. In nucleotides, the CDR3 is TGTGCCAGTAGTCCGGGCTCTGGGGCCAACGTCCTGACTTTC. It specifies CASSPGSGANVLTF. The variable domain in full, completed from reference TRBV19 and TRBJ2-6, reads DGGITQSPKYLFRKEGQNVTLSCEQNLNHDAMYWYRQDPGQGLRLIYYSQIVNDFQKGDIAEGYSVSREKKESFPLTVTSAQKNPTAFYLCASSPGSGANVLTFGAGSRLTVL.

The chain carries TRBV9 and TRBJ2-2; possible D gene TRBD2, 6 bases. Germline V gene data show CDR1 as SGDLS and CDR2 as YYNGEE. This CDR3 has 15 amino acids. V was cut by 2 bases and J by 6 bases, with 14 bases left in between. The CDR3 spells CASSVGGVVSGELFF. The CDR3 DNA sequence: TGTGCCAGCAGCGTCGGGGGAGTAGTTTCCGGGGAGCTGTTTTTT.

The V call is TRBV7-2, the J call TRBJ1-2, with D perhaps TRBD1 (5 bases). V was clipped by 3 bases and J by 7 bases, with 15 bases between them. This CDR3 is 14 amino acids long. Germline V CDR1 and CDR2: SGHTA, FQGNSA. This chain's CDR3 is CASSFTGTGGGYTF. The CDR3 DNA sequence: TGTGCCAGCAGCTTTACCGGGACTGGGGGTGGCTACACCTTC.

This clone was counted a few times. The chain has TRBV6-5 and TRBJ2-3, with D possibly matching TRBD1 (6 bases). The CDR3 has 15 residues. V was cut by 4 bases and J by 0 bases, with 11 bases left in between. CDR1 is MNHEY, CDR2 SVGAGI, per germline. The CDR3 region has the DNA TGTGCCAGCAGTTTACAGGGAACTAGCACAGATACGCAGTATTTT. This translates into CASSLQGTSTDTQYF.

The gene calls are TRBV6-2 or TRBV6-3 and TRBJ1-1; D is undetermined. The germline gives CDR1 MNHEY, CDR2 SVGEGT. The V gene lost 3 bases and the J gene lost 4 bases, with 9 bases spanning the gap. The CDR3 has 13 amino acids. In DNA, the CDR3 is TGTGCCAGCAGTTATCGAGTTTCCACTGAAGCTTTCTTT. It yields the protein CASSYRVSTEAFF.

The rearrangement links TRBV11-2 to TRBJ2-7; 8 bases align to TRBD1. The J segment lost 5 bases and the V segment lost 5 bases, leaving 11 bases of the junction unmatched. Germline assignment: CDR1 SGHAT and CDR2 FQNNGV. This CDR3 is 15 amino acids long. The CDR3 loop reads CASSPDGQGRNEQYF. The DNA of the CDR3 is TGTGCCAGCAGCCCAGATGGACAGGGACGGAACGAGCAGTACTTC.

This clone was counted a few times. V gene TRBV7-9 combines with J gene TRBJ1-6, with D maybe TRBD1 (6 bases). The germline gives CDR1 SEHNR, CDR2 FQNEAQ (reference sequence). The CDR3 is 13 residues long. V lost 8 bases to trimming and J lost 7 bases, with 12 bases between them. The CDR3 reads CASGTMRNSPLHF. DNA of the CDR3: TGTGCCAGCGGGACAATGAGAAATTCACCCCTCCACTTT.

To note about this clone: At one of its ends the junction is not consistent with the germline gene, which may arise from a read error. The V call is TRBV6-5, the J call TRBJ2-7; 8 bases are shared with TRBD1. The CDR3 runs to 14 residues. CDR1 and CDR2 (germline): MNHEY, SVGAGI. The CDR3 DNA sequence: TGTGCCAACAGTAGATCAGGGGGCAAGGACGAGCAGTACTTC. It encodes CANSRSGGKDEQYF.

The chain joins TRBV6-2 or TRBV6-3 to TRBJ2-1; possibly TRBD1 for D (5 bases). This CDR3 region has 17 residues. With 0 bases removed from V and 3 bases from J, the gap between germline ends came to 15 bases. Germline CDR1 and CDR2: MNHEY and SVGEGT. The CDR3 region is CASSYSSPQGIYNEQFF. In DNA form, the CDR3 reads TGTGCCAGCAGTTACTCGAGCCCGCAGGGAATCTACAATGAGCAGTTCTTC.

This clone was detected only a few times. The chain uses TRBV2 and TRBJ2-7; 11 nucleotides line up with TRBD2. CDR1 SNHLY and CDR2 FYNNEI come from the germline V gene. The length of the CDR3 is 16 residues. V lost 4 bases, J lost 6 bases, and 11 bases stayed unmatched. CDR3 bases: TGTGCCAGCAGTGGTAATAGCGGGGGGGCCCGGGGCGAGCAGTACTTC. Translating gives CASSGNSGGARGEQYF.

The V and J genes are TRBV3-1 (or the pseudogene TRBV3-2) and TRBJ2-2, with 7 bases matching TRBD2. The CDR3 covers 17 residues. Losses at the gene ends were 0 bases for V and 4 bases for J; bases not matched to a gene: 8. Germline CDR1 reads LGHDT; CDR2 reads YNNKEL (reference sequence). The DNA for the CDR3 is TGTGCCAGCAGCCAAGAAAAGGCTAGCGGTATCACCGGGGAGCTGTTTTTT. Its protein product is CASSQEKASGITGELFF.

This chain links TRBV27 with TRBJ2-3; D remains unclear. Deletions cut 5 bases from V and 0 bases from J, with 9 bases between. Germline V CDR1 and CDR2: MNHEY, SMNVEV (reference sequence). The CDR3 extends over 14 amino acids. In DNA form, the CDR3 reads TGTGCCAGCAGTAAACACGCTAGCACAGATACGCAGTATTTT. It codes for CASSKHASTDTQYF.

This clone was counted between two and nine times. V is TRBV11-1 and J is TRBJ2-7; no definite D call. Trimming took off 0 bases at V and 1 base at J, with 10 bases between the two ends. The CDR3 has 15 amino acids. The germline gives CDR1 SGHAT, CDR2 FQDESV (reference sequence). DNA of the CDR3: TGTGCCAGCAGCTTAGCTTACAGCAAGTCCTACGAGCAGTACTTC. It is translated as CASSLAYSKSYEQYF.

This sequence joins TRBV6-5 and TRBJ1-2; the D gene is possibly TRBD1 (6 bases). The germline CDR1 and CDR2 sequences are MNHEY and SVGAGI. This CDR3 has 13 amino acids. Trimming removed 8 bases at V and 3 bases at J, with 13 bases between. The CDR3 loop is CASGTGLDYGYTF. In DNA form, the CDR3 reads TGTGCCAGCGGAACAGGGTTGGACTATGGCTACACCTTC.

This chain uses TRBV15 with TRBJ2-7; 11 nucleotides line up with TRBD2. The CDR3 is 15 amino acids. V lost 3 bases to trimming and J lost 2 bases; unmatched junction nucleotides: 3. The V gene's germline CDR1 is LNHNV and CDR2 YYDKDF (reference sequence). Here the CDR3 DNA reads TGTGCCACCAGCAGGAAGACTAGCGGGACCTACGAGCAGTACTTC. This encodes CATSRKTSGTYEQYF.

This chain joins TRBV11-1 and TRBJ1-1; 7 nucleotides match TRBD1. This CDR3 spans 15 amino acids. V shed 1 base and J 8 bases; nucleotides not matched to a gene: 10. The germline V gene encodes CDR1 SGHAT and CDR2 FQDESV (reference sequence). CDR3 bases: TGTGCCAGCAGCTTAGGTCGTGGTGGACAGGCAGAAGCTTTCTTT. Amino acids: CASSLGRGGQAEAFF.

The genes are TRBV24-1 and TRBJ2-1, with TRBD2 identical over 7 bases. The V gene end was trimmed by 4 bases and the J gene end by 11 bases; junction bases not matched to a gene: 7. CDR1 is KGHDR and CDR2 is SFDVKD in the germline V gene. CDR3 length: 13 residues. The CDR3 reads CATSEPGLTQQFF. CDR3 sequence (DNA): TGTGCCACCAGTGAGCCGGGACTAACACAGCAGTTCTTC.

The J gene is TRBJ2-7, the V gene TRBV5-4, with TRBD1 matching 8 bases. After removal of 4 bases from V and 6 bases from J, the junction contained 3 bases not matched to a gene. There are 12 residues in the CDR3. Germline V gives CDR1 SGHNT, CDR2 YYREEE (reference sequence). The CDR3 is CASSRTGGEQYF. CDR3 DNA: TGTGCCAGCAGCCGTACAGGGGGCGAGCAGTACTTC.